A single sample gave rise to the 18 T cell receptor beta chains below, sequenced in a study of blood T cells in healthy people across ages (dated by TCRdb to 2015 to 2017). Libraries were prepared through 5' RACE. The sample was run on an Illumina HiSeq 2500. The second PCR ran for about 6 to 12 cycles and used a J-beta primer mix along with a sample-barcoded 5' primer. Using fastp at Q25 and MiXCR, TCRdb reprocessed the public reads and kept productive beta chains. Rows with one shared CDR3 protein collapse into an entry with the most common genes and DNA. For this sample the table gives 500,000 to 650,000 distinct CDR3 sequences, of which around 27% were detected only once. Of the sample, about 3.9% is held by the ten largest clones. The data also belong to a second study, concerning T cells of mothers and their children.

The sample was blood. The receptors shown here come from a boy under 10 years old in good health.

In this sample, this clonotype turned up a few times. The rearrangement joins TRBV9 to TRBJ2-5; D is possibly TRBD2 (7 bases). Per germline, CDR1 SGDLS and CDR2 YYNGEE. This CDR3 has 15 residues. Trimming left V 5 bases short and J 2 bases short, with 16 bases between. The CDR3 DNA is TGTGCCAGCAGTACGGCGGGGGCAAATCAAGAGACCCAGTACTTC. It codes for CASSTAGANQETQYF. The full variable domain, in which reference TRBV9 and TRBJ2-5 provide the parts outside the CDR3, is DSGVTQTPKHLITATGQRVTLRCSPRSGDLSVYWYQQSLDQGLQFLIQYYNGEERAKGNILERFSAQQFPDLHSELNLSSLELGDSALYFCASSTAGANQETQYFGPGTRLLVL.

To note about this clonotype: A much larger clone sits a single nucleotide away, making a read error possible. The V and J genes are TRBV29-1 and TRBJ2-1; 8 nucleotides line up with TRBD2. CDR1 and CDR2 from the germline V gene are SQVTM and ANQGSEA. CDR3 length: 15 amino acids. The junction had 13 bases not matched to a gene; V was cut back by 4 bases and J by 8 bases. This CDR3 reads CSVGRLSGGSDEQFF. The CDR3 DNA reads TGCAGCGTTGGGAGACTATCGGGAGGGAGCGATGAGCAGTTCTTC.

J is TRBJ1-4 and V is TRBV29-1; a weak D match, TRBD1 (5 bases). V lost 7 bases to trimming and J lost 5 bases, with 14 bases between them. Germline CDR1 reads SQVTM; CDR2 reads ANQGSEA. The CDR3 length is 13 residues. CDR3: CSAKWGGNEKLFF. CDR3 nucleotide sequence: TGCAGCGCCAAATGGGGGGGGAATGAAAAACTGTTTTTT.

This chain links TRBV5-1 with TRBJ2-7, with D possibly being TRBD1 or TRBD2 (5 bases each). Trimming removed 4 bases at V and 5 bases at J, with 16 bases between. Germline CDR1 and CDR2: SGHRS and YFSETQ. There are 14 residues in the CDR3. The CDR3 spells CASSPEGRRNEQYF. CDR3 in DNA: TGCGCCAGCAGCCCCGAGGGACGAAGGAACGAGCAGTACTTC.

This clonotype was seen only once. The chain carries TRBV20-1 and TRBJ1-3; no reliable D call. Germline CDR1 is DFQATT and CDR2 is SNEGSKA (reference sequence). The CDR3 runs 15 residues. V lost 0 bases and J lost 2, with 11 bases in between. CDR3 DNA: TGCAGTGCTAGAGATCTAGGTGGGGCTGGAAACACCATATATTTT. This codes for CSARDLGGAGNTIYF.

This clonotype appeared a few times. The junction differs from germline at one of its ends, possibly a read error. CDR3 in DNA: TGTGCCAGCAGTCTAGCGCTGCTGGGGACCCAGTACTTC. This translates into CASSLALLGTQYF. The gene calls are TRBV12-3 or TRBV12-4 and TRBJ2-1; the D gene is possibly TRBD2 (6 bases). The better agreement between TRBJ2-5 and the DNA end casts doubt on the J call. The CDR3 covers 13 residues.

This clonotype showed up just once. V and J are TRBV28 and TRBJ2-7; maybe TRBD2 (6 bases). The CDR3 length is 12 residues. The germline V and J ends were trimmed by 10 bases and 2 bases, with 12 bases remaining between them. Per the germline V gene, CDR1 is MDHEN and CDR2 is SYDVKM. CDR3 region: CATSGGTYEQYF. The CDR3 region has the DNA TGTGCCACCTCCGGGGGAACCTACGAGCAGTACTTC.

This clonotype has just a few counts. The chain carries TRBV7-8 and TRBJ2-5; 9 bases agree with TRBD2. This CDR3 has 15 residues. Germline V CDR1 and CDR2: SGHVS, FQNEAQ. The V gene end was trimmed by 3 bases and the J gene end by 4 bases; junction bases not matched to a gene: 6. The CDR3 sequence: CASSLERGVGETQYF. CDR3 sequence (DNA): TGTGCCAGCAGCTTGGAGCGGGGGGTGGGAGAGACCCAGTACTTC.

The table lists this clonotype with a few counts. This chain links TRBV2 with TRBJ2-2, with 9 bases aligning to TRBD1. The CDR3 contains 18 residues. Per the germline V gene, CDR1 is SNHLY and CDR2 is FYNNEI. Losses at the gene ends were 6 bases for V and 3 bases for J; bases not matched to a gene: 14. The CDR3 reads CASSPVVATGGYTGELFF. CDR3 bases: TGTGCCAGCAGCCCTGTGGTAGCTACAGGGGGCTACACCGGGGAGCTGTTTTTT.

This clonotype was seen many times. The chain employs TRBV25-1 and TRBJ1-3; 7 bases match TRBD1. CDR3 length: 17 residues. The V gene's germline CDR1 is MGHDK and CDR2 SYGVNS. Trimming cost V 2 bases and J 3 bases; bases outside gene matches: 10. In DNA, the CDR3 is TGTGCCAGCAGTGAAGATACGGCAGGGGGAAATGGAAACACCATATATTTT. Encoded protein: CASSEDTAGGNGNTIYF.

This clonotype showed up many times. The V call is TRBV12-5, the J call TRBJ1-2; no clear D. Germline V lookup: CDR1 LGHNT, CDR2 FRNRAP. The V and J ends lost 9 bases and 8 bases respectively, with 10 bases between them. The CDR3 consists of 10 residues. DNA for the CDR3: TGTGCTAGGTTCCCCGCGGGCTACACCTTC. Translated: CARFPAGYTF.

This clonotype was seen only a few times. The J gene is TRBJ1-4, the V gene TRBV15; a weak D match, TRBD1 (6 bases). V was cut by 5 bases and J by 5 bases, with 18 bases left in between. Germline V gene lookup returns CDR1 LNHNV and CDR2 YYDKDF (reference sequence). The CDR3 is made up of 16 amino acids. Written as DNA, the CDR3 is TGTGCCACCAGCGATTTCCACCGGGACATAAATGAAAAACTGTTTTTT. As protein: CATSDFHRDINEKLFF.

The chain links TRBV5-4 to TRBJ2-5; 8 bases line up with TRBD1. The V and J ends lost 4 bases and 11 bases, in that order; junction bases with no gene match: 13. This CDR3 comprises 14 residues. Germline V CDR1 and CDR2: SGHNT, YYREEE (reference sequence). The CDR3 coding sequence is TGTGCCAGCAGCGGTCGGACAGGGCGCGGGGAGCAGTACTTC. This codes for CASSGRTGRGEQYF.

The V gene is TRBV3-1, the J gene TRBJ1-5, with D perhaps TRBD1 (6 bases). V lost 4 bases and J 4 bases, leaving 11 bases between the germline ends. The CDR3 covers 14 residues. Germline V lookup: CDR1 LGHDT, CDR2 YNNKEL (reference sequence). CDR3 sequence (DNA): TGTGCCAGCAGCCCCGTTACAGGGAATCAGCCCCAGCATTTT. It codes for CASSPVTGNQPQHF.

For this clonotype: Relative to the germline gene, one junction end is altered; a read error may explain this. The rearrangement uses TRBV12-3 or TRBV12-4 and TRBJ1-2; no clear D gene. The length of the CDR3 is 12 residues. In DNA, the CDR3 is TGTGCCAGCAGTTTAGAAGTCTATGGCTACGCCTTC. Protein product: CASSLEVYGYAF.

This clonotype turned up a few times. A junction end diverges from the germline sequence, so it may reflect a read error. The chain joins TRBV9 to TRBJ2-5; D gene ambiguous. The DNA end favors TRBJ2-7, so the J call may be wrong. The CDR3 covers 13 residues. Looked up from germline, CDR1 is SGDLS and CDR2 is YYNGEE. The CDR3 nucleotides are TGTGCCAACAGCGTAAATCCCACCTACGAGCAGTACTTC. Its protein product is CANSVNPTYEQYF.

A few counts support this clonotype. V is TRBV2 and J is TRBJ1-2; TRBD1 matches 10 bases. The V gene end was trimmed by 7 bases and the J gene end by 2 bases; junction bases not matched to a gene: 1. The CDR3 is 13 residues long. CDR1 SNHLY and CDR2 FYNNEI come from the germline V gene. CDR3 in amino acids: CASKGQGNYGYTF. In nucleotides, the CDR3 is TGTGCCAGCAAGGGACAGGGGAACTATGGCTACACCTTC.

The chain links TRBV20-1 to TRBJ1-6; D not certain. This CDR3 contains 9 residues. In germline, CDR1 is DFQATT, CDR2 SNEGSKA (reference sequence). V lost 3 bases, J lost 9 bases, and 0 bases lay in between. The CDR3 is CSASSPLHF. In DNA, the CDR3 is TGCAGTGCTAGTTCACCCCTCCACTTT.